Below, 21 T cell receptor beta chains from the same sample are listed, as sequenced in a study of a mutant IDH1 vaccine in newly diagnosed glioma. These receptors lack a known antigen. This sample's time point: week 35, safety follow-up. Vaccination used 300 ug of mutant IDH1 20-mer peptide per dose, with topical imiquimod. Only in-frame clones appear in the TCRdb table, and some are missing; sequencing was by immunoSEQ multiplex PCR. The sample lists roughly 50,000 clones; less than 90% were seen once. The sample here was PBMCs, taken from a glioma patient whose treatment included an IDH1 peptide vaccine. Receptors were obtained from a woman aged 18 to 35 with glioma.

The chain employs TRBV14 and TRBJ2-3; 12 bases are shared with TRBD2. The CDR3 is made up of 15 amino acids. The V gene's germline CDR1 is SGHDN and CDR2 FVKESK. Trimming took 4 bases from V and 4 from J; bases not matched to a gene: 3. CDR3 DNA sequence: TGTGCCAGCAGCCCTCTAGCGGGGGGGCCAGATACGCAGTATTTT. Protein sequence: CASSPLAGGPDTQYF.

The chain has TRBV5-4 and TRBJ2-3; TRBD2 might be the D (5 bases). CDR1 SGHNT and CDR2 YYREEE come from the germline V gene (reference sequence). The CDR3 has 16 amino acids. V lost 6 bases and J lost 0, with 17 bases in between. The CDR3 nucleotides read TGTGCCAGCACCACACGCGCGAGGGAAAGCACAGATACGCAGTATTTT. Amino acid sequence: CASTTRARESTDTQYF.

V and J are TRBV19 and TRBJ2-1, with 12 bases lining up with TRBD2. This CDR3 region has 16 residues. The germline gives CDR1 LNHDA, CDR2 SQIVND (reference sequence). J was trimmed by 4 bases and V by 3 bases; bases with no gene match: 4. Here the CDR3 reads CASSILLAGGYNEQFF. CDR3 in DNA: TGTGCCAGTAGTATCCTCCTAGCGGGGGGGTACAATGAGCAGTTCTTC.

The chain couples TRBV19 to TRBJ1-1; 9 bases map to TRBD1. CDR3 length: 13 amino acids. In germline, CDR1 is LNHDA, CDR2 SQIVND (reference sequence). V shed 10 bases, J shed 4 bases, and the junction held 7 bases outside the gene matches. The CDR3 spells CATSPQGATEAFF. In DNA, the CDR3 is TGTGCCACCTCACCACAGGGGGCCACTGAAGCTTTCTTT.

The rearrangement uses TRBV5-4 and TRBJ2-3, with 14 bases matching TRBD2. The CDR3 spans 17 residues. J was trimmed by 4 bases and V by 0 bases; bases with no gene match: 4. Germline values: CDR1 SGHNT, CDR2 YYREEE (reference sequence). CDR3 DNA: TGTGCCAGCAGCTTGGGACTAGCGGGAGGGCCCTCAGATACGCAGTATTTT. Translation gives CASSLGLAGGPSDTQYF.

In DNA form, the CDR3 reads TGTGCCAGCAGTGAGGCAGGTTTCAATTCACCCCTCCACTTT. Translated, it gives CASSEAGFNSPLHF. V is TRBV27 and J is TRBJ1-6; no firm D call. This CDR3 comprises 14 residues. CDR1 and CDR2 from the germline V gene are MNHEY and SMNVEV (reference sequence). Deletions cut 5 bases from V and 7 bases from J, with 12 bases between.

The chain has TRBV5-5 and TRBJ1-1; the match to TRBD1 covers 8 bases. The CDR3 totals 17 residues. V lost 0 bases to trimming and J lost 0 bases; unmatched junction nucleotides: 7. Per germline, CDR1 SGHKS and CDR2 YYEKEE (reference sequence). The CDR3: CASSLELDRGLNTEAFF. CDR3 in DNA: TGTGCCAGCAGCTTGGAACTCGACAGGGGATTGAACACTGAAGCTTTCTTT.

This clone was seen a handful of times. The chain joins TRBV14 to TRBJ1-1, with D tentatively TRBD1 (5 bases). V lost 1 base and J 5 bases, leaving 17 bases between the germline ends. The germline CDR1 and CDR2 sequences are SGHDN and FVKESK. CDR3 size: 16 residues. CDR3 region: CASSQVGRGRGTEAFF. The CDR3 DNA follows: TGTGCCAGCAGCCAAGTTGGGAGGGGAAGAGGAACTGAAGCTTTCTTT.

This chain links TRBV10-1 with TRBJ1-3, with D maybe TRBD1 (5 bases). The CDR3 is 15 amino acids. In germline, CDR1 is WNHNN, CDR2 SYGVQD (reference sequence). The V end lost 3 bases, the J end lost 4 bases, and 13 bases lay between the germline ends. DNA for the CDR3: TGCGCCAGCAGTGACCCGACAGCGGGAGGAAACACCATATATTTT. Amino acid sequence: CASSDPTAGGNTIYF.

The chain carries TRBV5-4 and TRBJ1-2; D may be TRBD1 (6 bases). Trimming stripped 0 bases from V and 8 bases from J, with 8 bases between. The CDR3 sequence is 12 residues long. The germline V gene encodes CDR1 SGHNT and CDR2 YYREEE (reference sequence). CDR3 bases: TGTGCCAGCAGCTTGGGGGGGCCAGGCTACACCTTC. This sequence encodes CASSLGGPGYTF.

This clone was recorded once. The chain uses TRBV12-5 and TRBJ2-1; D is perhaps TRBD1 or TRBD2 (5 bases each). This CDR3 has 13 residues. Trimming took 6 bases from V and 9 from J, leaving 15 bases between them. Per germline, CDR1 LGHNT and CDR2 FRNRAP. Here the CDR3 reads CASGSPPGSEQFF. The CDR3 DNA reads TGTGCTAGTGGCTCACCTCCAGGGAGTGAGCAGTTCTTC.

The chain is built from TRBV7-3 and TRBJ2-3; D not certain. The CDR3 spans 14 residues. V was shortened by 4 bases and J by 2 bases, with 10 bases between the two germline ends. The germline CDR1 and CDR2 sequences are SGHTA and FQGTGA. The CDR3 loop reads CASSYLTITDTQYF. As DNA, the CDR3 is TGTGCCAGCAGCTACTTGACAATCACAGATACGCAGTATTTT.

The CDR3 DNA reads as TGCGCCAGCAGCTTTCTTTCGGGACAGGGCCAAGAGACCCAGTACTTC. It is translated as CASSFLSGQGQETQYF. This chain joins TRBV5-1 and TRBJ2-5; 9 positions agree with TRBD1. The CDR3 is 16 amino acids. The V segment lost 2 bases and the J segment 1 base; nucleotides outside the gene matches: 6. The germline gives CDR1 SGHRS, CDR2 YFSETQ.

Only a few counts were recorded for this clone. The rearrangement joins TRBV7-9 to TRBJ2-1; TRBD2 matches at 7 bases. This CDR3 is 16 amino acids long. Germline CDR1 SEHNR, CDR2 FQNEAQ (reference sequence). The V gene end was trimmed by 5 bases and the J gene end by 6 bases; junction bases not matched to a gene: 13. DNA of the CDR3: TGTGCCAGCAGCGCGACAAGCAGGACTAGAACCAATGAGCAGTTCTTC. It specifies CASSATSRTRTNEQFF. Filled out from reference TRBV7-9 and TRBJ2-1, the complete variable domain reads DTGVSQNPRHKITKRGQNVTFRCDPISEHNRLYWYRQTLGQGPEFLTYFQNEAQLEKSRLLSDRFSAERPKGSFSTLEIQRTEQGDSAMYLCASSATSRTRTNEQFFGPGTRLTVL.

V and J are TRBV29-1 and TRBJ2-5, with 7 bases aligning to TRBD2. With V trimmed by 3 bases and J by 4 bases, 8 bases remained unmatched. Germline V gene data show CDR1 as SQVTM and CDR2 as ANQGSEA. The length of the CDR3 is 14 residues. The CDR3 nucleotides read TGCAGCGTTGAGGGAGGGGCGACGGGAGAGACCCAGTACTTC. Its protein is CSVEGGATGETQYF. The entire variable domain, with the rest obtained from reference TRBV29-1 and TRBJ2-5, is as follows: SAVISQKPSRDICQRGTSLTIQCQVDSQVTMMFWYRQQPGQSLTLIATANQGSEATYESGFVIDKFPISRPNLTFSTLTVSNMSPEDSSIYLCSVEGGATGETQYFGPGTRLLVL.

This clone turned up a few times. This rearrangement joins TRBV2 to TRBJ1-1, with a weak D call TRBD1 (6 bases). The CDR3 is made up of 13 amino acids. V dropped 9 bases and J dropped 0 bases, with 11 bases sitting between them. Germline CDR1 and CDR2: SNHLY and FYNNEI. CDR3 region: CARGTGMNTEAFF. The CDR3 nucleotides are TGTGCCAGGGGAACAGGGATGAACACTGAAGCTTTCTTT. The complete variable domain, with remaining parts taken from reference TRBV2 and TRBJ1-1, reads EPEVTQTPSHQVTQMGQEVILRCVPISNHLYFYWYRQILGQKVEFLVSFYNNEISEKSEIFDDQFSVERPDGSNFTLKIRSTKLEDSAMYFCARGTGMNTEAFFGQGTRLTVV.

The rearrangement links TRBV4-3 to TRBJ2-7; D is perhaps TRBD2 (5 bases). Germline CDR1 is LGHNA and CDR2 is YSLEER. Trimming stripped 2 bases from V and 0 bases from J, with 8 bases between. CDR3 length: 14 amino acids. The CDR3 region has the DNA TGCGCCAGCAGCCAACGGACTTACTCCTACGAGCAGTACTTC. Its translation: CASSQRTYSYEQYF.

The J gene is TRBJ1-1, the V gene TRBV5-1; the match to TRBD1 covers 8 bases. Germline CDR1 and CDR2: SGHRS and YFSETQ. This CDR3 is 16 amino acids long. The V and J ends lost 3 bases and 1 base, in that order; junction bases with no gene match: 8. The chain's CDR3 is CASSSGSGQGNTEAFF. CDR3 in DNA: TGCGCCAGCAGCTCAGGATCCGGACAGGGGAACACTGAAGCTTTCTTT.

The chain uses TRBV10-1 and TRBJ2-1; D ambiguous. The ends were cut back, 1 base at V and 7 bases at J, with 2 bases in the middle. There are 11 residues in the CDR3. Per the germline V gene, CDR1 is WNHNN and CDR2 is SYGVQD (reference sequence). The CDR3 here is CASSEYNEQFF. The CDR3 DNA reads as TGCGCCAGCAGTGAGTATAATGAGCAGTTCTTC.

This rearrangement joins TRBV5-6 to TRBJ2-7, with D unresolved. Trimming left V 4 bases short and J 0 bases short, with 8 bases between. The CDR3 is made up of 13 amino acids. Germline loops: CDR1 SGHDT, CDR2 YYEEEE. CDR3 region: CASSPSDSYEQYF. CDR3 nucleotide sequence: TGTGCCAGCAGCCCATCCGACTCCTACGAGCAGTACTTC.

The CDR3 coding sequence is TGTGCCAGTAGTATGGCCCTAGCGGGTCCCTACGAGCAGTACTTC. This translates into CASSMALAGPYEQYF. This chain connects TRBV19 to TRBJ2-7; 8 nucleotides line up with TRBD2. Germline values: CDR1 LNHDA, CDR2 SQIVND (reference sequence). The CDR3 is 15 residues long. V shed 3 bases and J 2 bases; nucleotides not matched to a gene: 6.